This TCR beta chain was profiled in a study of OX40 agonist ivuxolimab in advanced cancers. CDR1 is SGHAT, CDR2 FQNNGV, per germline. Trimming removed 5 bases at V and 4 bases at J, with 8 bases between. There are 13 residues in the CDR3. The method was immunoSEQ multiplex PCR; TCRdb's version includes in-frame clones alone and lacks a portion of them. The sample holds 70,000 to 85,000 clones, approximately 95% seen once. The chain couples TRBV11-2 to TRBJ2-2; possible D gene TRBD2, 6 bases. Material: CD4+ or CD8+ T cells sorted from blood, obtained in a trial of the OX40 agonist ivuxolimab. The origin of this receptor is an adult with an advanced solid tumor such as melanoma, head and neck, liver or kidney cancer. The CDR3 protein is CASSRGFTGELFF. In nucleotides, the CDR3 is TGTGCCAGCAGCCGGGGGTTCACCGGGGAGCTGTTTTTT.